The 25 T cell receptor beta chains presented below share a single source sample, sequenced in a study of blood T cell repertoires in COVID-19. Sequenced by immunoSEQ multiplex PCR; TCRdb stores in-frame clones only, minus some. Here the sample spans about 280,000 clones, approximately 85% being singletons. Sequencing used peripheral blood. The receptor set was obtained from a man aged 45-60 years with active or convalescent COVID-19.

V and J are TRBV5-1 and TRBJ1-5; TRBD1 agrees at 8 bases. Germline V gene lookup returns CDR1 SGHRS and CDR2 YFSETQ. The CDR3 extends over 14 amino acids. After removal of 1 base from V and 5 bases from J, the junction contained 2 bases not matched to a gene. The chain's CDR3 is CASSLTGGDQPQHF. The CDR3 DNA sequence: TGCGCCAGCAGCTTGACAGGGGGGGATCAGCCCCAGCATTTT.

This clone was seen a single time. CDR3 protein: CASSLSRGGVKRDTEAFF. The CDR3, as DNA: TGTGCCAGCAGCTTATCCCGGGGGGGGGTCAAACGGGACACTGAAGCTTTCTTT. This chain joins TRBV11-2 and TRBJ1-1, with a possible D match to TRBD1 (5 bases). Germline V CDR1 and CDR2: SGHAT, FQNNGV. The ends were cut back, 2 bases at V and 3 bases at J, with 22 bases in the middle. The CDR3 totals 18 residues.

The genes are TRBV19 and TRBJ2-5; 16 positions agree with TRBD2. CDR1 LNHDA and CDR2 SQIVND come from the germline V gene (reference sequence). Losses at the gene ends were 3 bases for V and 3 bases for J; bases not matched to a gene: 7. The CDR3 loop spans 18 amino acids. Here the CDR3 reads CASSMGLAGGPGKETQYF. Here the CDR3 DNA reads TGTGCCAGTAGTATGGGACTAGCGGGAGGGCCCGGGAAAGAGACCCAGTACTTC.

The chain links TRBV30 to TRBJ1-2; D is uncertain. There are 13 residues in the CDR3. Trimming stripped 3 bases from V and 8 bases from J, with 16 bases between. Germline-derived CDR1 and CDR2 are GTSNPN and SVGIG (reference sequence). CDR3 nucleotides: TGTGCCTGGAGCGGACCCCGGGATATGGGCTACACCTTC. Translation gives CAWSGPRDMGYTF.

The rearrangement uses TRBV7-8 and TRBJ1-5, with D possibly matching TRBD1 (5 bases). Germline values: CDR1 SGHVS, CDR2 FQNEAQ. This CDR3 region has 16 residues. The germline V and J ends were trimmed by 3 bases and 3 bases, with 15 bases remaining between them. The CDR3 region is CASSLALGGFNQPQHF. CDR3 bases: TGTGCCAGCAGCTTGGCTCTGGGGGGATTCAATCAGCCCCAGCATTTT.

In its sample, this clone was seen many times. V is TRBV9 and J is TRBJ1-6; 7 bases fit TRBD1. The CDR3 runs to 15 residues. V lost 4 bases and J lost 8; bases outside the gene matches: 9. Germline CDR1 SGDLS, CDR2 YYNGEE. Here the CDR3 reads CASSPRGGAHSPLHF. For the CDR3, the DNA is TGTGCCAGCAGCCCGCGAGGGGGCGCCCATTCACCCCTCCACTTT.

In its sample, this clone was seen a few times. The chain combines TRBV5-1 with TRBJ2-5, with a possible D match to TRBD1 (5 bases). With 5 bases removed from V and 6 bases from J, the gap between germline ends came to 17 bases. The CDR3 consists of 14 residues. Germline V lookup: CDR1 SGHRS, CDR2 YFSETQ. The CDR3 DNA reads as TGCGCCAGCAGGAGAGTTCTAGGGGAAAAGACCCAGTACTTC. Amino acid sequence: CASRRVLGEKTQYF.

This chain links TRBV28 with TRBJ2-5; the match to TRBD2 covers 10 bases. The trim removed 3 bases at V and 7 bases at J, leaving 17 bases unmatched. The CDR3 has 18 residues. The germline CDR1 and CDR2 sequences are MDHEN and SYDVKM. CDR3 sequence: CASSFPGASGRDRVTQYF. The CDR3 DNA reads TGTGCCAGCAGTTTCCCCGGGGCTAGCGGGAGAGATAGAGTGACCCAGTACTTC.

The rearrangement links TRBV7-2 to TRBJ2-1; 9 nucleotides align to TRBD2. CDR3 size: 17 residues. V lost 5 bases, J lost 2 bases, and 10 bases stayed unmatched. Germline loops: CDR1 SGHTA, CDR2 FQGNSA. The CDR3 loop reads CASSVSREREAYNEQFF. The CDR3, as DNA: TGTGCCAGCAGCGTATCTCGTGAGCGGGAGGCCTACAATGAGCAGTTCTTC.

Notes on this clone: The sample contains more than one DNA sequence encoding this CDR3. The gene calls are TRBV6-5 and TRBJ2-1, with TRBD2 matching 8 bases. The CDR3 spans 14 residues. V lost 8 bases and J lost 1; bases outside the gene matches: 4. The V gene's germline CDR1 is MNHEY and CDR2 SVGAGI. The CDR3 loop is CASRSGSSYNEQFF. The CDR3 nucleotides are TGTGCCAGCCGGAGCGGGAGTTCCTACAATGAGCAGTTCTTC.

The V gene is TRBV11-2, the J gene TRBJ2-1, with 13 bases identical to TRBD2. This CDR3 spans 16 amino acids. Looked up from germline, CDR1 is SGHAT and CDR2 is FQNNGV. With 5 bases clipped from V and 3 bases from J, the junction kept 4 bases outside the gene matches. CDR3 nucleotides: TGTGCCAGCAGCCCTAGACTAGCGGGAGGCTACAATGAGCAGTTCTTC. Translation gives CASSPRLAGGYNEQFF.

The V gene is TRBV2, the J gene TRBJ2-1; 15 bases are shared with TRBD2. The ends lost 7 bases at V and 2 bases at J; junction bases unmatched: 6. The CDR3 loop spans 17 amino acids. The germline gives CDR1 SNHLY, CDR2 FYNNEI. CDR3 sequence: CASNGLAGGVTYNEQFF. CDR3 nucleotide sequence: TGTGCCAGCAATGGACTAGCGGGAGGGGTGACCTACAATGAGCAGTTCTTC.

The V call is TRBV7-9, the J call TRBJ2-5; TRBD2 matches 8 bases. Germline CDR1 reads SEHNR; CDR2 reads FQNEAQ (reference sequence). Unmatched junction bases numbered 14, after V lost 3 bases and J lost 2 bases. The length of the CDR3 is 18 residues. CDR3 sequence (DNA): TGTGCCAGCAGCTTGGGGTTTGGTAGCGGGACCCAACAAGAGACCCAGTACTTC. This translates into CASSLGFGSGTQQETQYF.

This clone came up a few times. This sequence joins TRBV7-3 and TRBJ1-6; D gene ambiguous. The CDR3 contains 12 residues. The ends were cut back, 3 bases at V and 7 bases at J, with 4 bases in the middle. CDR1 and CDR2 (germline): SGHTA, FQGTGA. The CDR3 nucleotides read TGTGCCAGCAGCTTTGGCAATTCACCCCTCCACTTT. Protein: CASSFGNSPLHF.

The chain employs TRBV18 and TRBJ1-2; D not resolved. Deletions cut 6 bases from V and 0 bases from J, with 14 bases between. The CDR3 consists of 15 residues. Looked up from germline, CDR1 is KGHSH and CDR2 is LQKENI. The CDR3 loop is CASSPTDDPNYGYTF. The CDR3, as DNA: TGTGCCAGCTCTCCAACTGATGATCCTAACTATGGCTACACCTTC.

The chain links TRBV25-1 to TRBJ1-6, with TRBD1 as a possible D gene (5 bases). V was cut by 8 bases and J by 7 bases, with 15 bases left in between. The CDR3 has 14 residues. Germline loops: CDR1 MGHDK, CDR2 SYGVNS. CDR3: CASSDRSGNSPLHF. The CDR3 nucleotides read TGTGCCAGCTCTGATCGGTCAGGGAATTCACCCCTCCACTTT. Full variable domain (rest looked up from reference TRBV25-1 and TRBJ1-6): EADIYQTPRYLVIGTGKKITLECSQTMGHDKMYWYQQDPGMELHLIHYSYGVNSTEKGDLSSESTVSRIRTEHFPLTLESARPSHTSQYLCASSDRSGNSPLHFGNGTRLTVT.

In DNA form, the CDR3 reads TGTGCCAGTGGAGGTCCCTATGGCTACACCTTC. Translated, it gives CASGGPYGYTF. The V call is TRBV28, the J call TRBJ1-2; D call uncertain. The CDR3 contains 11 residues. The V end lost 9 bases, the J end lost 4 bases, and 9 bases lay between the germline ends. CDR1 MDHEN and CDR2 SYDVKM come from the germline V gene.

For the CDR3, the DNA is TGTGCCTGGCTCGGGACAGATGCTGAGATTCGGAACACCATATATTTT. It yields the protein CAWLGTDAEIRNTIYF. The chain couples TRBV30 to TRBJ1-3; 7 bases agree with TRBD1. Germline V gene sequence: CDR1 GTSNPN, CDR2 SVGIG (reference sequence). The CDR3 totals 16 residues. The ends lost 5 bases at V and 7 bases at J; junction bases unmatched: 17.

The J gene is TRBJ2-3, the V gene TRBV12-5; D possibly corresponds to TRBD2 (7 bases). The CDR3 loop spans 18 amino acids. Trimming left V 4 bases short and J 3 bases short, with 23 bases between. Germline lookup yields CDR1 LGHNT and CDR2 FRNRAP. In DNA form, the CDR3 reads TGTGCTAGTGGTTCGGGATATTCTAGCGGAGGGGGGACAGATACGCAGTATTTT. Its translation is CASGSGYSSGGGTDTQYF.

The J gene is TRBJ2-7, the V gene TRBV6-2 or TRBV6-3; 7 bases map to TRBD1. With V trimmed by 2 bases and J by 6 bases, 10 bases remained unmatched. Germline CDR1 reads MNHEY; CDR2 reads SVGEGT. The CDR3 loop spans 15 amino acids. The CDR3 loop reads CASSYIRGQTGEQYF. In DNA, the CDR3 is TGTGCCAGCAGTTACATTAGGGGACAGACGGGCGAGCAGTACTTC.

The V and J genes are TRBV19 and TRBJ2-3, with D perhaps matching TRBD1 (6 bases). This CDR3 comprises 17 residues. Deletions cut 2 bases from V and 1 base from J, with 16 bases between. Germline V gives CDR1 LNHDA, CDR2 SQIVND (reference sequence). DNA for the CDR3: TGTGCCAGTAGTATATCGAAAGGGGACACCCGCACAGATACGCAGTATTTT. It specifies CASSISKGDTRTDTQYF. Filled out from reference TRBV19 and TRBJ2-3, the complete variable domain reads DGGITQSPKYLFRKEGQNVTLSCEQNLNHDAMYWYRQDPGQGLRLIYYSQIVNDFQKGDIAEGYSVSREKKESFPLTVTSAQKNPTAFYLCASSISKGDTRTDTQYFGPGTRLTVL.

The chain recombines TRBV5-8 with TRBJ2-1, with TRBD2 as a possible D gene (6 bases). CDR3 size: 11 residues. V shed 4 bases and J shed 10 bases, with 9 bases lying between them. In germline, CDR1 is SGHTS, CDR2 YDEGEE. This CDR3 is CASSLAQEQFF. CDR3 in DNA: TGTGCCAGCAGCCTAGCGCAGGAGCAGTTCTTC.

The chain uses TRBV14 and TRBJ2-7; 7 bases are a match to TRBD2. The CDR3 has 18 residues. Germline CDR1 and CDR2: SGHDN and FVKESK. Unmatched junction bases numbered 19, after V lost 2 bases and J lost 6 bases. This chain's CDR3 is CASSQLPGRERAVPEQYF. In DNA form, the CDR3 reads TGTGCCAGCAGCCAACTGCCGGGGAGGGAGCGAGCGGTCCCCGAGCAGTACTTC.

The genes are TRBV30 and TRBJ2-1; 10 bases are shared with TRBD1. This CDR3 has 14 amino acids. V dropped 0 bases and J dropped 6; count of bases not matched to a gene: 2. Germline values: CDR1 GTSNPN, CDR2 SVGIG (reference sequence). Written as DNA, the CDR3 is TGTGCCTGGAGTGTGTGGGACAGGGGCAATGAGCAGTTCTTC. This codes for CAWSVWDRGNEQFF. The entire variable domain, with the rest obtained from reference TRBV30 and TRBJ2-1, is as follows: SQTIHQWPATLVQPVGSPLSLECTVEGTSNPNLYWYRQAAGRGLQLLFYSVGIGQISSEVPQNLSASRPQDRQFILSSKKLLLSDSGFYLCAWSVWDRGNEQFFGPGTRLTVL.

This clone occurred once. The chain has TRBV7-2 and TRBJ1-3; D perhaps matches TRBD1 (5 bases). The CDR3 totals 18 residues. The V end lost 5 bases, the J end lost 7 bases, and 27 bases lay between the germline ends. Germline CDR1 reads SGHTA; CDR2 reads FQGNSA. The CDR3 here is CASSLISGAGGVRNTIYF. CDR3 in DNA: TGTGCCAGCAGCCTTATCAGCGGGGCGGGGGGTGTAAGGAACACCATATATTTT.